This entry lists 5 T cell receptor beta chains sequenced from one sample in a study of post-analysis software for immune sequencing data. Unique molecular identifiers were built into the TCR beta cDNA libraries. TCRdb redid the calling of the PCR reads with MiXCR, one entry per CDR3 protein. The repertoire includes roughly 800,000 distinct CDR3 sequences, about 32% of them detected once, and 0.56% sits in the top ten. Study conclusions and caveats: Several TRBV segments, TRBV5-6, TRBV5-1 and TRBV20-1 among them, were found more frequent in patients than controls.

Their cognate antigens are unknown. Source material: blood. These receptors were collected from a girl aged 10 to 17 with multiple sclerosis.

The chain is built from TRBV4-1 and TRBJ1-1; unclear D gene. The CDR3 spans 15 residues. Deletions cut 0 bases from V and 2 bases from J, with 10 bases between. In germline, CDR1 is MGHRA, CDR2 YSYEKL. The chain's CDR3 is CASSQEGFGNTEAFF. CDR3 bases: TGCGCCAGCAGCCAAGAAGGGTTCGGAAACACTGAAGCTTTCTTT.

This CDR3 reads CATSDPVRVNEQFF. The CDR3 DNA sequence: TGTGCCACCAGTGACCCTGTCAGGGTCAATGAGCAGTTCTTC. The J gene is TRBJ2-1, the V gene TRBV24-1, with D possibly matching TRBD1 (5 bases). The CDR3 has 14 residues. V lost 4 bases, J lost 6 bases, and 12 bases lay in between. Germline CDR1 KGHDR, CDR2 SFDVKD.

This clonotype was seen only a few times. The chain carries TRBV20-1 and TRBJ2-1; D is uncertain. The CDR3 contains 16 residues. CDR1 is DFQATT and CDR2 is SNEGSKA in the germline V gene (reference sequence). The ends were cut back, 0 bases at V and 0 bases at J, with 12 bases in the middle. The CDR3 nucleotides are TGCAGTGCTAGAGATCTGGCCAGGAGCTCCTACAATGAGCAGTTCTTC. Translation gives CSARDLARSSYNEQFF.

The chain couples TRBV20-1 to TRBJ2-3; D tentatively reads TRBD1 or TRBD2 (5 bases each). V gave up 6 bases and J gave up 0 bases, with 19 bases separating them. The CDR3 runs to 16 residues. CDR1 DFQATT and CDR2 SNEGSKA come from the germline V gene (reference sequence). CDR3 loop: CSAPPAGTASTDTQYF. The CDR3 DNA follows: TGCAGTGCCCCCCCGGCCGGGACCGCTAGCACAGATACGCAGTATTTT.

This chain uses TRBV29-1 with TRBJ1-4, with a possible D match to TRBD1 (5 bases). Germline V lookup: CDR1 SQVTM, CDR2 ANQGSEA. The CDR3 length is 13 residues. Between the trimmed V and J ends, which lost 6 bases and 4 bases, there was a span of 12 bases. In nucleotides, the CDR3 is TGCAGCGTGGGACCGATGGATAATGAAAAACTGTTTTTT. As protein: CSVGPMDNEKLFF.